This TCR beta chain was recovered during a study of cytomegalovirus exposure and HLA in healthy donors. About the research overall: In an early release, HLA-typed donors contributed tens of millions of unique TCR sequences. Study findings and constraints: The classifier was said to identify cytomegalovirus status with high specificity and sensitivity. Further analysis, carried out later, found HLA-associated TCR beta chains more clonally expanded than equally common other chains.

This CDR3 is built from 17 residues. A single count supports this clone. Its target is unknown. With 60 Vbeta and 13 Jbeta primers, the PCR was carried out. Some clones are missing from TCRdb's copy, which holds only in-frame ones; the method was immunoSEQ multiplex PCR. Among some 100,000 clones, about four fifths were seen once, and the ten largest hold 3.5% to 5%. The sequenced sample consisted of PBMCs. This TCR came from a female donor in good health and CMV-seropositive. This rearrangement joins TRBV7-5 to TRBJ1-5; the table's D call, TRBD1, was not checked against the DNA. TRBV7-5 represents a pseudogene. CDR3 bases: TGTGTCAGAAGCTTAGGCACATCCCTCAACCTTAATCAGCCCCAGCATTTT. It specifies CVRSLGTSLNLNQPQHF.